This is a list of T cell receptor beta chains from one sample in a study of cytomegalovirus exposure and HLA in healthy donors. The data were produced by immunoSEQ multiplex PCR, yet TCRdb's version contains in-frame clones alone and is incomplete. The data hold some 160,000 clones, with under 85% observed a single time. Sequencing was carried out using PBMCs. The receptors here all came from a woman in her twenties or thirties in good health and CMV-seronegative. CDR3s include the opening cysteine and the closing phenylalanine or tryptophan. A D gene is named only where the DNA matches it firmly. Clone size is shown for a subset of rows, as once, few, many or a class of expanded clone.

CDR3	DNA	D	J	size	length	V
CASSVVSGEHEQFF	TGCGCCAGCAGCGTGGTTAGCGGGGAACACGAGCAGTTCTTC	TRBD2	TRBJ2-1	NA	14	TRBV5-1
CAISRSGSSYNEQFF	TGTGCCATCAGCCGAAGCGGGAGCTCCTACAATGAGCAGTTCTTC	TRBD2	TRBJ2-1	NA	15	TRBV10-3
CASSWELAGGEQFF	TGTGCCAGCAGCTGGGAGCTAGCGGGGGGCGAGCAGTTCTTC	TRBD2	TRBJ2-1	NA	14	TRBV11-2
CASSVGEGAGTEAFF	TGTGCCAGCAGCGTAGGTGAAGGGGCGGGAACTGAAGCTTTCTTT	NA	TRBJ1-1	NA	15	TRBV9
CASSIRDSESYEQYF	TGCGCCAGCAGCATCAGGGACAGTGAATCCTACGAGCAGTACTTC	TRBD1	TRBJ2-7	NA	15	TRBV4-1
CASSQDSRGTNTGELFF	TGCGCCAGCAGCCAAGACTCGCGGGGAACGAACACCGGGGAGCTGTTTTTT	NA	TRBJ2-2	NA	17	TRBV4-1
CASSELGGEYNYEQYF	TGTGCCAGCAGTGAACTAGGGGGAGAGTACAACTACGAGCAGTACTTC	NA	TRBJ2-7	NA	16	TRBV25-1
CASSKPTGTSGTSTDTQYF	TGTGCCAGCAGCAAACCTACCGGGACTAGCGGCACTAGCACAGATACGCAGTATTTT	TRBD2	TRBJ2-3	NA	19	TRBV7-9
CASGFNPGISGNTIYF	TGTGCTAGTGGTTTCAATCCAGGGATCTCTGGAAACACCATATATTTT	NA	TRBJ1-3	NA	16	TRBV12-5
CASSLRGGVTEAFF	TGCGCCAGCAGCTTGCGGGGGGGAGTCACTGAAGCTTTCTTT	NA	TRBJ1-1	NA	14	TRBV5-1
CASSSRTGMFTYEQYF	TGTGCCAGCAGCTCGAGGACAGGGATGTTTACCTACGAGCAGTACTTC	TRBD1	TRBJ2-7	NA	16	TRBV7-8
CASSVEGSGLLQETQYF	TGTGCCAGCAGCGTAGAAGGTAGCGGTCTTCTTCAAGAGACCCAGTACTTC	NA	TRBJ2-5	NA	17	TRBV9
CSVGTGRYEQYF	TGCAGCGTCGGGACAGGGAGGTACGAGCAGTACTTC	TRBD1	TRBJ2-7	NA	12	TRBV29-1
CASSSQGNTEAFF	TGTGCCAGCAGTTCCCAGGGGAACACTGAAGCTTTCTTT	NA	TRBJ1-1	NA	13	TRBV27
CASSLADSPLHF	TGTGCCAGCAGCTTGGCGGATTCACCCCTCCACTTT	NA	TRBJ1-6	NA	12	TRBV5-8
CASSFRVEQFF	TGCGCCAGCAGCTTTCGGGTAGAGCAGTTCTTC	NA	TRBJ2-1	NA	11	TRBV5-1
CASSPPRTENTEAFF	TGCGCCAGCAGCCCCCCCAGGACAGAGAACACTGAAGCTTTCTTT	NA	TRBJ1-1	NA	15	TRBV4-1
CAWSRGSYNEQFF	TGTGCCTGGAGTCGCGGTTCCTACAATGAGCAGTTCTTC	NA	TRBJ2-1	NA	13	TRBV30
CAWSVPSGGYVETQYF	TGTGCCTGGAGTGTACCTAGCGGGGGGTACGTAGAGACCCAGTACTTC	TRBD2	TRBJ2-5	NA	16	TRBV30
CASSPPRRQGVHEQYF	TGTGCCAGCAGCCCCCCCCGCCGGCAGGGTGTCCACGAGCAGTACTTC	NA	TRBJ2-7	NA	16	TRBV11-2
CSASRGYEQYF	TGCAGTGCTAGTCGGGGATACGAGCAGTACTTC	NA	TRBJ2-7	few	11	TRBV20-1
CASNKGRGSGNTIYF	TGTGCCAGTAATAAGGGAAGGGGCTCTGGAAACACCATATATTTT	NA	TRBJ1-3	NA	15	TRBV19
CASSLMPFGIYEQFF	TGTGCCAGCAGCTTAATGCCGTTCGGGATATATGAGCAGTTCTTC	NA	TRBJ2-1	NA	15	TRBV7-7
CASSVSGGRSYEQYF	TGCGCCAGCAGCGTTAGCGGGGGCCGTTCCTACGAGCAGTACTTC	TRBD2	TRBJ2-7	few	15	TRBV5-1
CASGFPNWGWGGGGETQYF	TGTGCTAGTGGTTTCCCCAACTGGGGGTGGGGGGGAGGAGGAGAGACCCAGTACTTC	TRBD2	TRBJ2-5	NA	19	TRBV12-5
CASRPTRLGQGGNTGELFF	TGTGCCAGCAGACCTACCCGACTCGGACAGGGGGGAAACACCGGGGAGCTGTTTTTT	TRBD1	TRBJ2-2	NA	19	TRBV7-9
CASSHDRRSQETQYF	TGCGCCAGCAGCCATGACCGGAGGTCCCAAGAGACCCAGTACTTC	NA	TRBJ2-5	few	15	TRBV4-3
CASSVQGAGSNQPQHF	TGTGCCAGCAGCGTCCAAGGAGCCGGGAGCAATCAGCCCCAGCATTTT	NA	TRBJ1-5	NA	16	TRBV2
CASSLFQSGRSSEQFF	TGTGCCAGCAGTTTATTCCAAAGCGGGAGATCCAGTGAGCAGTTCTTC	TRBD2	TRBJ2-1	NA	16	TRBV27
CASSLTTGGAYGYTF	TGTGCCAGCAGCTTAACCACAGGGGGCGCCTATGGCTACACCTTC	TRBD1	TRBJ1-2	NA	15	TRBV7-9
CASSQGDYSTDTQYF	TGTGCCAGCAGCCAAGGGGACTACAGCACAGATACGCAGTATTTT	TRBD2	TRBJ2-3	NA	15	TRBV14
CASSRAADSYEQYF	TGTGCCAGTAGTAGGGCAGCGGATTCCTACGAGCAGTACTTC	NA	TRBJ2-7	NA	14	TRBV19
CASSFLTGPYEQYF	TGTGCCAGCAGCTTTTTGACAGGCCCCTACGAGCAGTACTTC	NA	TRBJ2-7	NA	14	TRBV11-3
CASRIGGAGGYEQYF	TGTGCCAGTAGGATTGGCGGGGCCGGGGGATACGAGCAGTACTTC	NA	TRBJ2-7	NA	15	TRBV2
CASSYTQEGQPQHF	TGTGCCAGCAGTTACACACAGGAAGGTCAGCCCCAGCATTTT	NA	TRBJ1-5	NA	14	TRBV6-5
CASSFGLAGPADTQYF	TGTGCCAGCAGTTTCGGACTAGCGGGACCTGCAGATACGCAGTATTTT	TRBD2	TRBJ2-3	NA	16	TRBV28
CASSQAPIGAYEQYF	TGCGCCAGCAGCCAGGCTCCTATAGGAGCCTACGAGCAGTACTTC	NA	TRBJ2-7	NA	15	TRBV4-1
CASSDRDYGYTF	TGTGCCAGCAGTGATCGGGATTATGGCTACACCTTC	NA	TRBJ1-2	NA	12	TRBV2
CATREGGGFGYTF	TGTGCCACCCGGGAAGGGGGGGGCTTTGGCTACACCTTC	NA	TRBJ1-2	NA	13	TRBV27
CASTRDRDSYEQYF	TGTGCCTCTACAAGGGACAGGGACTCCTACGAGCAGTACTTC	TRBD1	TRBJ2-7	once	14	TRBV15
CASSLVRGGWETQYF	TGTGCTAGCAGCTTAGTGCGGGGGGGCTGGGAGACCCAGTACTTC	TRBD2	TRBJ2-5	NA	15	TRBV7-7
CASSQFRLAGAGANVLTF	TGCGCCAGCAGCCAATTTAGACTAGCGGGAGCTGGGGCCAACGTCCTGACTTTC	TRBD2	TRBJ2-6	NA	18	TRBV4-1
CASSDRVVRNTIYF	TGTGCCAGTAGTGACAGGGTTGTAAGAAACACCATATATTTT	TRBD1	TRBJ1-3	NA	14	TRBV19
CASSPLTLASTDTQYF	TGTGCCAGCAGTCCCTTGACCCTAGCGAGCACAGATACGCAGTATTTT	NA	TRBJ2-3	NA	16	TRBV28
CASKSRTGIAGELFF	TGTGCCAGCAAGTCTCGGACAGGCATTGCCGGGGAGCTGTTTTTT	TRBD1	TRBJ2-2	NA	15	TRBV2
CASSRQEVFTGELFF	TGTGCCAGCTCACGTCAAGAGGTCTTTACCGGGGAGCTGTTTTTT	NA	TRBJ2-2	once	15	TRBV18
CASSRSGSNTGELFF	TGCGCCAGCAGCCGGAGCGGGAGTAACACCGGGGAGCTGTTTTTT	TRBD2	TRBJ2-2	NA	15	TRBV5-1
CASSKVGRSPLHF	TGTGCCAGCAGCAAAGTTGGGCGATCACCCCTCCACTTT	NA	TRBJ1-6	once	13	TRBV21-1
CASSYLGLPSGNTIYF	TGTGCCAGCAGTTACCTGGGCTTACCCTCTGGAAACACCATATATTTT	NA	TRBJ1-3	NA	16	TRBV5-5